Below are 20 T cell receptor beta chains sequenced from a single sample in a study of T-cell reconstitution after alpha-beta-depleted transplantation in children. Unique molecular identifiers were incorporated when the TCRbeta library was constructed. TCRdb re-analysed the PCR reads in MiXCR, keeping a single row per CDR3 protein. The sample carries about 110,000 distinct CDR3 sequences, approximately 6.4% recorded once. This specimen consisted of PBMCs, mostly from graft donor cells, obtained 360 days after TCRalphabeta/CD19-depleted stem cell transplant. These receptors were taken from a male patient between 2 and 10 years old who had a stem cell transplant for acute lymphoblastic leukemia, so the T cells may come from the graft donor.

This clonotype was counted many times. The chain links TRBV15 to TRBJ1-5; D call uncertain. This CDR3 is 15 amino acids long. V was pared by 0 bases and J by 3 bases, with 9 bases between. CDR1 and CDR2 from the germline V gene are LNHNV and YYDKDF (reference sequence). CDR3: CATSRDRGSNQPQHF. CDR3 DNA sequence: TGTGCCACCAGCAGAGATCGGGGATCCAATCAGCCCCAGCATTTT.

The V call is TRBV3-1, the J call TRBJ2-7; D unclear. Germline V gene data show CDR1 as LGHDT and CDR2 as YNNKEL (reference sequence). The CDR3 is 14 residues long. The V end lost 3 bases, the J end lost 3 bases, and 12 bases lay between the germline ends. CDR3: CASSQGPICYEQYF. CDR3 nucleotide sequence: TGTGCCAGCAGCCAGGGTCCCATTTGCTACGAGCAGTACTTC.

This clonotype was picked up many times. The J gene is TRBJ2-7, the V gene TRBV20-1, with D possibly TRBD2 on 5 matching bases. The germline V gene encodes CDR1 DFQATT and CDR2 SNEGSKA (reference sequence). Trimming took 2 bases from V and 4 from J, leaving 18 bases between them. This CDR3 is built from 15 residues. The CDR3 DNA is TGCAGTGCTAGATCCCCGAGGGAACCCGAATACGAGCAGTACTTC. It specifies CSARSPREPEYEQYF.

This clonotype was counted ten times or more. The chain joins TRBV28 to TRBJ2-3; D possibly matches TRBD1 or TRBD2 (5 bases each). V shed 5 bases and J shed 7 bases, with 10 bases lying between them. Germline assignment: CDR1 MDHEN and CDR2 SYDVKM. The CDR3 spans 12 residues. This chain's CDR3 is CASSLTGHTQYF. CDR3 nucleotides: TGTGCCAGCAGTCTGACGGGGCATACGCAGTATTTT. The full variable domain, completed using reference TRBV28 and TRBJ2-3, is DVKVTQSSRYLVKRTGEKVFLECVQDMDHENMFWYRQDPGLGLRLIYFSYDVKMKEKGDIPEGYSVSREKKERFSLILESASTNQTSMYLCASSLTGHTQYFGPGTRLTVL.

There are many counts of this clonotype. CDR3 region: CAISVGTALNTEAFF. The CDR3 DNA is TGTGCCATCAGTGTTGGGACAGCCCTTAACACTGAAGCTTTCTTT. The chain links TRBV10-3 to TRBJ1-1, with 7 bases lining up with TRBD1. This CDR3 contains 15 residues. J lost 2 bases, V lost 4 bases, and 7 bases had no gene match. The germline V gene has CDR1 ENHRY and CDR2 SYGVKD.

This clonotype was counted a few times. This chain connects TRBV5-6 to TRBJ1-5; D is possibly TRBD1 (5 bases). Germline CDR1 reads SGHDT; CDR2 reads YYEEEE. This CDR3 comprises 15 residues. V was pared by 4 bases and J by 7 bases, with 18 bases between. As DNA, the CDR3 is TGTGCCAGCAGCCGCGGGACGGCCGGCGGACAGCCCCAGCATTTT. Protein: CASSRGTAGGQPQHF.

This clonotype was recorded at least ten times. The chain carries TRBV9 and TRBJ1-1; TRBD1 aligns across 9 bases. Germline-derived CDR1 and CDR2 are SGDLS and YYNGEE. V shed 0 bases, J shed 3 bases, and the junction held 9 bases outside the gene matches. The CDR3 covers 17 residues. The CDR3 DNA sequence: TGTGCCAGCAGCGTAGCCGGGACAGGGTTGGGGGACACTGAAGCTTTCTTT. Amino acid sequence: CASSVAGTGLGDTEAFF.

The chain carries TRBV12-3 or TRBV12-4 and TRBJ1-1, with D uncertain. CDR3 size: 14 residues. Trimming cost V 5 bases and J 3 bases, with 13 bases left between them. The CDR3 DNA reads as TGTGCCAGCAGTCCCACGGACTTGTACACTGAAGCTTTCTTT. Its protein is CASSPTDLYTEAFF.

This clonotype has ten or more counts. V gene TRBV20-1 combines with J gene TRBJ1-3; D not certain. Trimming left V 3 bases short and J 4 bases short, with 10 bases between. The CDR3 length is 13 residues. CDR1 DFQATT and CDR2 SNEGSKA come from the germline V gene (reference sequence). This chain's CDR3 is CSASSDLGNTIYF. CDR3 coding DNA: TGCAGTGCTAGTTCCGACCTCGGAAACACCATATATTTT.

The table lists this clonotype with many counts. The chain uses TRBV5-1 and TRBJ2-1; D gene uncertain. V was trimmed by 1 base and J by 10 bases, leaving 12 bases between them. Germline loops: CDR1 SGHRS, CDR2 YFSETQ. The CDR3 length is 13 residues. The CDR3 sequence is CASSLTNPREQFF. In DNA, the CDR3 is TGCGCCAGCAGCTTGACGAACCCGAGGGAGCAGTTCTTC.

This clonotype was recorded at least ten times. The J gene is TRBJ2-2, the V gene TRBV20-1; 7 bases are shared with TRBD1. Germline trimming cut 3 bases from V and 3 bases from J; bases unmatched to any gene: 10. CDR1 is DFQATT, CDR2 SNEGSKA, per germline (reference sequence). The CDR3 has 16 amino acids. CDR3 sequence (DNA): TGCAGTGCTAGGCAACAGGGGCTAGGTGACACCGGGGAGCTGTTTTTT. Amino acid sequence: CSARQQGLGDTGELFF.

V and J are TRBV6-5 and TRBJ2-3; 9 nucleotides match TRBD1. Germline assignment: CDR1 MNHEY and CDR2 SVGAGI. This CDR3 contains 15 residues. J was trimmed by 3 bases and V by 4 bases; bases with no gene match: 5. The DNA for the CDR3 is TGTGCCAGCAGTTCCGACAGGGGGTTAACAGATACGCAGTATTTT. Translation gives CASSSDRGLTDTQYF.

This clonotype has ten or more counts. This rearrangement joins TRBV7-9 to TRBJ2-5; D might be TRBD2 (7 bases). The CDR3 has 14 residues. Trimming removed 7 bases from V and 5 bases from J, with 17 bases in between. Germline CDR1 SEHNR, CDR2 FQNEAQ (reference sequence). DNA for the CDR3: TGTGCCAGCACCTCGTTTGGGGGGGCTGAGACCCAGTACTTC. This codes for CASTSFGGAETQYF.

This clonotype was detected many times. One end of the junction fails to match germline, which may point to a read error. The gene calls are TRBV6-1 and TRBJ2-3; D could derive from TRBD1 or TRBD2 (5 bases each). This CDR3 is built from 15 residues. Germline loops: CDR1 MNHNS, CDR2 SASEGT. The chain's CDR3 is CASSLRGASTDAQYF. The CDR3 nucleotides read TGTGCCAGCAGCCTCAGAGGGGCTAGCACAGATGCGCAGTATTTT.

This clonotype was detected only a few times. The chain uses TRBV5-1 and TRBJ1-4; D uncertain. V dropped 0 bases and J dropped 0 bases, with 6 bases sitting between them. The CDR3 extends over 15 amino acids. Germline assignment: CDR1 SGHRS and CDR2 YFSETQ. The CDR3 DNA is TGCGCCAGCAGCTTGGCCGGGGCAACTAATGAAAAACTGTTTTTT. As protein: CASSLAGATNEKLFF.

Ten or more counts support this clonotype. This chain joins TRBV11-2 and TRBJ2-3; 8 bases line up with TRBD2. With V trimmed by 5 bases and J by 0 bases, 10 bases remained unmatched. This CDR3 is 17 amino acids long. Germline lookup yields CDR1 SGHAT and CDR2 FQNNGV. The chain's CDR3 is CASSLTGGLLSTDTQYF. In DNA form, the CDR3 reads TGTGCCAGCAGCCTAACGGGGGGGCTTCTTAGCACAGATACGCAGTATTTT.

This clonotype has only a few counts. This chain uses TRBV20-1 with TRBJ1-3; D may be TRBD1 (5 bases). The ends were cut back, 3 bases at V and 4 bases at J, with 19 bases in the middle. The CDR3 totals 16 residues. Germline-derived CDR1 and CDR2 are DFQATT and SNEGSKA (reference sequence). CDR3 sequence: CSASEHAGTPGNTIYF. The CDR3 DNA reads TGCAGTGCTAGTGAGCACGCTGGGACGCCAGGAAACACCATATATTTT.

This clonotype was counted at least ten times. The V gene is TRBV29-1, the J gene TRBJ2-5, with a tentative D call TRBD2 (5 bases). V lost 7 bases and J lost 4, with 22 bases in between. Germline CDR1 and CDR2: SQVTM and ANQGSEA. The CDR3 is 15 amino acids. DNA for the CDR3: TGCAGCGCTGGGGAGACCGTCAGGCCGAGAGAGACCCAGTACTTC. Amino acids: CSAGETVRPRETQYF.

As concerns this clonotype: A read error may explain this, as a much larger clone is one base away. This chain connects TRBV10-3 to TRBJ1-5; D not resolved. Germline V gene data show CDR1 as ENHRY and CDR2 as SYGVKD. The CDR3 runs to 10 residues. CDR3 loop: CAIGRQPEHF. The CDR3 region has the DNA TGTGCCATCGGCCGCCAGCCCGAGCATTTT.

This clonotype appeared many times. V is TRBV14 and J is TRBJ2-3; D may match TRBD1 or TRBD2 (5 bases each). There are 16 residues in the CDR3. CDR1 is SGHDN, CDR2 FVKESK, per germline. V was shortened by 1 base and J by 5 bases, with 16 bases between the two germline ends. The CDR3 here is CASSQVLGDPKDTQYF. As DNA, the CDR3 is TGTGCCAGCAGCCAAGTCCTCGGGGACCCCAAAGATACGCAGTATTTT.